Listed here are 9 T cell receptor beta chains from one sample, sequenced in a study of CXCR3-negative and CXCR3-positive naive CD8 T cells. The method, 5' RACE with UMI labels, was used to prepare the TRB cDNA libraries. TCRdb re-called the 5' RACE reads and shows each CDR3 protein once, DNA omitted. The sample table includes about 89,000 distinct CDR3 sequences. These TCRs' antigens remain unknown. Overall study findings and caveats: TRB CDR3s of CXCR3-positive naive cells were more hydrophobic than those of CXCR3-negative naive cells.

Sequencing was carried out using naive CXCR3+ CD8+ T cells from blood. The subset here: CD45RO-CCR7+CD27+CD95- naive CD8+ T cells expressing CXCR3 (TNR3+). All receptors derive from a human donor in good health. Some clones in this sample may be carry-over from other donors' samples.

The chain uses TRBV7-9 and TRBJ1-1; no DNA is available, so the TRBD1 call from TCRdb remains unchecked. The CDR3 is made up of 16 amino acids. Germline CDR1 is SEHNR and CDR2 is FQNEAQ (reference sequence). The CDR3 loop is CASSPDPGVRRTEAFF.

This chain joins TRBV4-2 and TRBJ2-7; there is no DNA to check the TCRdb D call of TRBD1. Looked up from germline, CDR1 is LGHNA and CDR2 is YNFKEQ. The CDR3 sequence is 16 residues long. The CDR3 is CASSQDDRGRSYEQYF.

The V gene is TRBV29-1, the J gene TRBJ1-2. Germline assignment: CDR1 SQVTM and CDR2 ANQGSEA. The CDR3 totals 16 residues. This CDR3 reads CSVETWDLGGNYGYTF.

The gene calls are TRBV14 and TRBJ2-1; absent DNA, TCRdb's TRBD2 call cannot be checked. The CDR3 length is 14 residues. Per the germline V gene, CDR1 is SGHDN and CDR2 is FVKESK. This chain's CDR3 is CASSQGGIPNEQFF.

The genes are TRBV5-5 and TRBJ2-7; absent DNA, TCRdb's TRBD1 call cannot be checked. Per germline, CDR1 SGHKS and CDR2 YYEKEE (reference sequence). The CDR3 length is 14 residues. The CDR3 reads CASSKERVMGEQYF. Complete variable domain (other parts from reference TRBV5-5 and TRBJ2-7): DAGVTQSPTHLIKTRGQQVTLRCSPISGHKSVSWYQQVLGQGPQFIFQYYEKEERGRGNFPDRFSARQFPNYSSELNVNALLLGDSALYLCASSKERVMGEQYFGPGTRLTVT.

This rearrangement joins TRBV28 to TRBJ1-2. In germline, CDR1 is MDHEN, CDR2 SYDVKM. The CDR3 runs to 14 residues. CDR3 residues: CASSFIQASYGYTF.

This chain links TRBV28 with TRBJ2-3; TCRdb selects TRBD2, and the lack of DNA leaves this call unchecked. The CDR3 extends over 15 amino acids. Germline CDR1 MDHEN, CDR2 SYDVKM. The CDR3: CASTTSKRVTDTQYF.

The rearrangement joins TRBV29-1 to TRBJ2-3; the TRBD1 assignment by TCRdb is unverifiable without DNA. CDR3 length: 14 residues. Germline V CDR1 and CDR2: SQVTM, ANQGSEA. CDR3 sequence reads: CSVGQWESTDTQYF.

The chain is built from TRBV6-2 or TRBV6-3 and TRBJ2-5; TCRdb reports TRBD2, a call that lacks DNA to check it against. CDR1 MNHEY and CDR2 SVGEGT come from the germline V gene. This CDR3 is 18 amino acids long. The CDR3 loop is CASSYSLAGGPGEETQYF.